A selection of T cell receptor beta chains follows, all from one sample in a study of CD8 T cell repertoires and HIV-1 epitope variants. The method was immunoSEQ multiplex PCR; TCRdb's version includes in-frame clones alone and lacks a portion of them. The data show about 5,300 clones, 67% seen once. Their antigen targets remain unknown. Sequenced sample: cultured CD8+ T cells derived from PBMCs. These receptors came from a male donor with HIV. Each CDR3 is given with its conserved first and last residue. D genes are given only for firm matches. Clone size is not always given. Where it is, it says once, few, many or a class for expanded clones.

v_call	d_call	clone_size	j_call	cdr3_aa	cdr3_nt
TRBV11-3	.	.	TRBJ2-7	CASSLIGDNEQYF	TGTGCCAGCAGCTTAATAGGGGATAACGAGCAGTACTTC
TRBV27	TRBD1	.	TRBJ2-7	CASSLSARGKEQYF	TGTGCCAGCAGTTTAAGTGCCAGGGGGAAGGAGCAGTACTTC
TRBV7-9	.	few	TRBJ2-7	CASSLVRSSYEQYF	TGTGCCAGCAGCTTAGTGAGGAGCTCCTACGAGCAGTACTTC
TRBV4-3	TRBD1	.	TRBJ2-7	CASSQDRDRSYEQYF	TGCGCCAGCAGCCAAGATAGGGACAGGTCCTACGAGCAGTACTTC
TRBV27	.	.	TRBJ2-7	CASSQRAAGEFDEQYF	TGTGCCAGCAGCCAACGGGCGGCAGGGGAGTTCGACGAGCAGTACTTC
TRBV10-3	TRBD1	.	TRBJ2-7	CASRDRGGYEQYF	TGTGCCTCCCGGGACAGGGGGGGTTACGAGCAGTACTTC
TRBV10-1	.	.	TRBJ2-6	CASSESSGLPGANVLTF	TGCGCCAGCAGTGAGTCTTCCGGGCTCCCTGGGGCCAACGTCCTGACTTTC
TRBV25-1	.	.	TRBJ1-1	CASSESSTEAFF	TGTGCCAGCAGTGAATCTTCCACTGAAGCTTTCTTT
TRBV7-9	TRBD1	.	TRBJ1-1	CASSFDFGTGGLNTEAFF	TGTGCCAGCAGCTTCGATTTCGGGACAGGGGGCCTGAACACTGAAGCTTTCTTT
TRBV9	.	.	TRBJ2-2	CASSVGTDTGELFF	TGTGCCAGCAGCGTAGGGACAGACACCGGGGAGCTGTTTTTT
TRBV28	.	.	TRBJ2-7	CASSFQGSYEQYF	TGTGCCAGCAGTTTTCAGGGCTCCTACGAGCAGTACTTC
TRBV5-4	TRBD1	.	TRBJ1-6	CASSLNYGTDNSPLHF	TGTGCCAGCAGCTTGAATTATGGGACAGATAATTCACCCCTCCACTTT
TRBV5-6	.	.	TRBJ1-1	CASSLEYREDTEAFF	TGTGCCAGCAGCTTGGAATACAGGGAGGACACTGAAGCTTTCTTT
TRBV28	.	.	TRBJ2-3	CASSWTAADTQYF	TGTGCCAGCAGTTGGACAGCCGCAGATACGCAGTATTTT
TRBV6-5	.	.	TRBJ1-1	CASSQSSGDTEAFF	TGTGCCAGCAGTCAGAGCTCAGGGGACACTGAAGCTTTCTTT
TRBV5-8	.	.	TRBJ1-2	CASSLRAGGYTF	TGTGCCAGCAGCTTGCGGGCGGGGGGCTACACCTTC
TRBV5-5	.	.	TRBJ1-1	CASSPPNTEAFF	TGTGCCAGCAGCCCCCCGAACACTGAAGCTTTCTTT
TRBV14	.	.	TRBJ2-1	CASSQDRKPYNEQFF	TGTGCCAGCAGCCAAGATCGGAAGCCCTACAATGAGCAGTTCTTC
TRBV13	TRBD2	.	TRBJ2-3	CASSLGPLGTSGESSTDTQYF	TGTGCCAGCAGCTTAGGACCACTAGGGACTAGCGGGGAATCTAGCACAGATACGCAGTATTTT
TRBV7-9	.	.	TRBJ2-7	CASSLGTDYYEQYF	TGTGCCAGCAGCCTGGGGACCGATTACTACGAGCAGTACTTC
TRBV6-5	TRBD2	.	TRBJ2-7	CASSFASGRTHF	TGTGCCAGCAGTTTTGCTAGCGGGAGAACGCACTTC
TRBV15	TRBD2	.	TRBJ2-7	CATSRDGGVAEQYF	TGTGCCACCAGCAGAGATGGGGGGGTAGCGGAGCAGTACTTC
TRBV11-3	.	.	TRBJ1-1	CASSLQGARAFF	TGTGCCAGCAGCTTACAAGGGGCGAGGGCTTTCTTT
TRBV27	TRBD1	few	TRBJ1-1	CASSSPGTGVISTEAFF	TGTGCCAGCAGTTCCCCCGGGACAGGGGTGATTTCCACTGAAGCTTTCTTT
TRBV6-6	.	few	TRBJ1-1	CASSLVEGLNTEAFF	TGTGCCAGCAGTCTAGTAGAGGGCCTGAACACTGAAGCTTTCTTT
TRBV14	.	.	TRBJ2-5	CASSQVRGRGTQYF	TGTGCCAGCAGCCAAGTGCGGGGCCGGGGGACCCAGTACTTC
TRBV6-5	.	few	TRBJ2-7	CASTNGAIPYEQYF	TGTGCCAGCACTAACGGGGCTATTCCCTACGAGCAGTACTTC
TRBV5-4	.	.	TRBJ1-2	CASSPWPVELDYGYTF	TGTGCCAGCAGCCCTTGGCCGGTAGAATTGGACTATGGCTACACCTTC
TRBV4-3	.	.	TRBJ1-5	CASSRGFRDSYNQPQHF	TGCGCCAGCAGCCGGGGTTTTAGAGACAGTTACAATCAGCCCCAGCATTTT
TRBV18	TRBD1	.	TRBJ1-4	CASSRTGSNEKLFF	TGTGCCAGCTCACGGACAGGCTCTAATGAAAAACTGTTTTTT
TRBV6-6	.	.	TRBJ2-7	CASSYSTRGGSYEQYF	TGTGCCAGCAGTTACTCTACGAGGGGGGGCTCCTACGAGCAGTACTTC
TRBV28	.	.	TRBJ1-1	CASSLLRFNTEAFF	TGTGCCAGCAGCCTCCTTCGATTTAACACTGAAGCTTTCTTT
TRBV7-9	TRBD2	.	TRBJ2-5	CASSTRLLAGQETQYF	TGTGCCAGCAGCACCCGGTTGTTAGCGGGACAAGAGACCCAGTACTTC
TRBV4-1	.	.	TRBJ1-1	CASSQVSATEAFF	TGCGCCAGCAGCCAAGTGTCAGCCACTGAAGCTTTCTTT
TRBV28	TRBD2	.	TRBJ2-7	CASSLLLAGGPGEQYF	TGTGCCAGCAGTTTACTTCTAGCGGGGGGGCCCGGGGAGCAGTACTTC
TRBV28	TRBD1	.	TRBJ2-7	CASSRGQGDRDEQYF	TGTGCCAGCAGCCGCGGACAGGGGGATCGGGACGAGCAGTACTTC
TRBV9	TRBD1	few	TRBJ1-2	CASNQGAYGYTF	TGTGCCAGCAACCAGGGGGCTTATGGCTACACCTTC
TRBV5-1	.	.	TRBJ2-3	CASRITDTQYF	TGCGCCAGCCGGATCACAGATACGCAGTATTTT
TRBV6-5	.	few	TRBJ1-6	CASSYSGQDLSPLHF	TGTGCCAGCAGTTACTCGGGCCAGGACCTTTCACCCCTCCACTTT
TRBV7-9	.	.	TRBJ2-1	CASSSRSGDSNEQFF	TGTGCCAGCAGCTCCCGGTCGGGAGACTCCAATGAGCAGTTCTTC
TRBV7-9	.	.	TRBJ1-4	CASSLVGTEKLFF	TGTGCCAGCAGCTTAGTGGGAACTGAAAAACTGTTTTTT
TRBV28	.	.	TRBJ1-2	CASSLEGYPLWGYTF	TGTGCCAGCAGTTTAGAAGGGTACCCACTTTGGGGCTACACCTTC
TRBV9	.	.	TRBJ2-3	CASSPYGLASDTQYF	TGTGCCAGCAGCCCCTACGGGCTAGCATCAGATACGCAGTATTTT
TRBV5-1	.	.	TRBJ1-2	CASSQGQNYGYTF	TGCGCCAGCAGCCAAGGACAGAACTATGGCTACACCTTC
TRBV11-1	TRBD1	few	TRBJ1-1	CASSLGQGTEAFF	TGTGCCAGCAGCCTGGGACAGGGAACTGAAGCTTTCTTT
TRBV2	.	.	TRBJ1-5	CASSDRGVYSNQPQHF	TGTGCCAGCAGTGACAGGGGAGTTTATAGCAATCAGCCCCAGCATTTT
TRBV11-2	.	.	TRBJ2-7	CASSPQVTGLGEQYF	TGTGCCAGCAGCCCCCAAGTAACAGGGTTAGGCGAGCAGTACTTC
TRBV6-4	.	.	TRBJ2-2	CASSEGDTGELFF	TGTGCCAGCAGTGAGGGGGACACCGGGGAGCTGTTTTTT
TRBV4-3	TRBD2	few	TRBJ2-7	CASSQGTSNEQYF	TGCGCCAGCAGCCAAGGGACTAGCAACGAGCAGTACTTC
TRBV4-3	TRBD2	.	TRBJ2-1	CASSQDTSGGASEQFF	TGCGCCAGCAGCCAAGATACAAGCGGGGGGGCAAGTGAGCAGTTCTTC
TRBV9	TRBD2	.	TRBJ2-7	CASSPRGLAGGFGYEQYF	TGTGCCAGCAGCCCTCGAGGACTAGCGGGAGGGTTCGGGTACGAGCAGTACTTC
TRBV30	TRBD2	.	TRBJ2-2	CAWGEGKNTGELFF	TGTGCCTGGGGGGAGGGCAAGAACACCGGGGAGCTGTTTTTT
TRBV4-3	.	.	TRBJ1-4	CASSQFLGAENEKLFF	TGCGCCAGCAGCCAATTCCTCGGGGCAGAGAATGAAAAACTGTTTTTT
TRBV15	TRBD1	.	TRBJ2-5	CATSRARTGVETQYF	TGTGCCACCAGCAGAGCCCGGACAGGGGTCGAGACCCAGTACTTC
TRBV5-5	.	.	TRBJ1-1	CASSLGYSEAFF	TGTGCCAGCAGCTTGGGGTACTCTGAAGCTTTCTTT
TRBV28	.	.	TRBJ2-7	CASIRIASGSYEQYF	TGTGCCAGCATTCGCATAGCCTCGGGCTCCTACGAGCAGTACTTC
TRBV4-1	.	.	TRBJ1-1	CASSQGRGTEAFF	TGTGCCAGCAGCCAAGGAAGAGGCACTGAAGCTTTCTTT
TRBV28	.	few	TRBJ1-1	CASTRDRGGTEAFF	TGTGCCAGCACCCGGGATAGGGGGGGCACTGAAGCTTTCTTT
TRBV4-2	TRBD1	once	TRBJ1-2	CASSQSRQGLGGYTF	TGTGCCAGCAGCCAATCCCGACAGGGGTTGGGGGGCTACACCTTC